The clone carrying this T cell receptor beta chain has a single count. TCR cDNA libraries were made from RNA using a previously described, modified protocol. TCRdb re-derived calls from the 5' RACE reads in MiXCR, one entry per CDR3 protein. Found here are around 380,000 distinct CDR3 sequences, about 28% of them singletons; the top ten hold 6% to 7%. The data stem from a study of identical twins' blood T cells. The CDR3 has 16 amino acids. V lost 7 bases, J lost 6 bases, and 14 bases stayed unmatched. The source material was PBMCs. The rearrangement joins TRBV12-3 or TRBV12-4 to TRBJ2-1, with 8 bases lining up with TRBD2. This receptor was obtained from a woman aged 18 to 55 in good health. CDR3 nucleotide sequence: TGTGCCAGCATTCCTAGCGGGCGCACCTACATCAATGAGCAGTTCTTC. Protein product: CASIPSGRTYINEQFF.